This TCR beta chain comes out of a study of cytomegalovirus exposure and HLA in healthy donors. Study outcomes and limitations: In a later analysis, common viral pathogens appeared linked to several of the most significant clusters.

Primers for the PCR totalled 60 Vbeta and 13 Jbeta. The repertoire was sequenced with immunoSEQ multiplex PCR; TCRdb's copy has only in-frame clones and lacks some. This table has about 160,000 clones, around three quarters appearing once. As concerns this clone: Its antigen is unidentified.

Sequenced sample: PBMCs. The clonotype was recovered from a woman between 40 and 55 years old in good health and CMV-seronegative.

The CDR3 sequence: CASSGAPRDGGRQYF. CDR3 nucleotide sequence: TGCGCCAGCAGCGGTGCCCCCCGGGACGGGGGACGGCAGTACTTC. This chain uses TRBV5-1 with TRBJ2-7; possible D gene TRBD2, 6 bases. The germline gives CDR1 SGHRS, CDR2 YFSETQ. Between the trimmed V and J ends, which lost 4 bases and 9 bases, there was a span of 23 bases. This CDR3 contains 15 residues.